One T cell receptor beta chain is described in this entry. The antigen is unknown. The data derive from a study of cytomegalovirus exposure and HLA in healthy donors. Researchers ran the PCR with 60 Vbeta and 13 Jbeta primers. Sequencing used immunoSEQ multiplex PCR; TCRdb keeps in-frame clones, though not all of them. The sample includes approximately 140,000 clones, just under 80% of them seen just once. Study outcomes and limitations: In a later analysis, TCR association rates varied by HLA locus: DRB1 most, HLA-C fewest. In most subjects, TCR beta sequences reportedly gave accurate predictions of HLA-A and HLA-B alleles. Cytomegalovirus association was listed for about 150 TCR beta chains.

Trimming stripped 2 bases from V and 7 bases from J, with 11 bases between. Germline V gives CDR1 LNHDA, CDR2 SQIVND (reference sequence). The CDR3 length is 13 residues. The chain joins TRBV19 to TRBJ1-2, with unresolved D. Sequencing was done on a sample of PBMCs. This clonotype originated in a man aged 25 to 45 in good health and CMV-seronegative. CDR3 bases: TGTGCCAGTAGTATACAATCCCACGGTGGCTACACCTTC. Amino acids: CASSIQSHGGYTF.